This TCR beta chain was captured in a study of T-cell reconstitution after alpha-beta-depleted transplantation in children. This clonotype was counted between two and nine times. Its antigen is as yet unknown. Unique molecular identifiers were incorporated into the prepared TCRbeta library. Via MiXCR, TCRdb re-called the PCR reads, giving one row per CDR3 protein. The table has around 700,000 distinct CDR3 sequences, 13% seen once; the top ten hold 0.65% to 0.9%. Study-level points and caveats: At one year after transplant, newly produced T cells mostly accounted for T-cell counts and diversity.

The V gene's germline CDR1 is SGHRS and CDR2 YFSETQ. The CDR3 is made up of 18 amino acids. Trimming removed 1 base from V and 1 base from J, with 18 bases in between. The clonotype originates from a girl aged 2 to 10 with congenital amegakaryocytic thrombocytopenia, due to receive a stem cell transplant. Sequencing was performed on PBMCs, taken before TCRalphabeta/CD19-depleted stem cell transplant. V gene TRBV5-1 combines with J gene TRBJ2-1; D may be TRBD2 (6 bases). The CDR3 nucleotides are TGCGCCAGCAGCTTGTGGGCCGTAGCAGGGACTTCCTACAATGAGCAGTTCTTC. This translates into CASSLWAVAGTSYNEQFF.